This T cell receptor beta chain stems from a study of somatic mutations in cytotoxic T cells in rheumatoid arthritis. Study-level information: Patient blood, which was peripheral blood collected as 30 ml EDTA, was drawn right after diagnosis and before any treatment started. Flow cytometric sorting isolated some V beta antibody-stained T-cell populations at nearly 100% purity, and among them were V beta1+ cells that underwent TCRB sequencing. Notes on the study in general: Healthy controls did not share the age-linked increase in CD8+ clonality seen in rheumatoid arthritis patients.

This clone was counted between two and nine times. What it binds is unknown. The CD4+ and CD8+ fractions came from positive magnetic bead selection and were purity-checked by flow cytometry. Data came from immunoSEQ multiplex PCR; TCRdb stores just in-frame clones and leaves some out. This table has 9,900 or so clones, around four fifths appearing once. This receptor was identified in an adult with rheumatoid arthritis. The specimen sequenced was CD8+ T cells sorted from blood.

CDR3 residues: CAWSADRRWRWNTEAFF. Written as DNA, the CDR3 is TGTGCCTGGAGTGCGGACAGGAGGTGGAGGTGGAACACTGAAGCTTTCTTT. The genes are TRBV30 and TRBJ1-1; TRBD1 aligns across 7 bases. J gave up 1 base and V 1 base, and 12 bases lay outside the gene matches. The germline V gene has CDR1 GTSNPN and CDR2 SVGIG (reference sequence). The CDR3 runs 17 residues.